One sample yielded the 27 T cell receptor beta chains listed below, sequenced in a study of T cell repertoires in cytomegalovirus infection (dated by TCRdb to 2018 to 2020). The treatment or condition label, as the study defines it: in vitro stimulation with specific CMV peptide epitopes to enrich CMV-specific T cells. These receptors' targets are unknown. TCRdb shows the sequencer as Illumina HiSeq 1500. TCRdb trimmed the raw reads at Q25, called clones with MiXCR and kept productive beta chains. CDR3 protein duplicates are merged, each entry listing the most common genes and DNA. Recorded for this sample are hundreds of thousands of distinct CDR3 sequences; 25% to 35% of them occurred a single time. Roughly a sixth of the sample lies in the top ten. Source: cultured PBMCs, taken from culture after CMV antigen stimulation. The receptors were gathered from a human donor in good health (CMV status not recorded). Some clones in this sample may be carry-over from other donors' samples.

This clonotype was recorded at least ten times. CDR3 loop: CASSQGVGQGGWSNQPQHF. The CDR3 DNA is TGTGCCAGCAGCCAAGGGGTGGGACAGGGGGGTTGGAGCAATCAGCCCCAGCATTTT. The gene calls are TRBV7-2 and TRBJ1-5; 11 bases line up with TRBD1. Germline V gene sequence: CDR1 SGHTA, CDR2 FQGNSA. The CDR3 length is 19 residues. The V and J ends lost 5 bases and 1 base, in that order; junction bases with no gene match: 13.

In its sample, this clonotype was seen a few times. The CDR3 DNA reads TGTGCCAGCAGCTTAGGGGGGGGACAGGGACCCTACGAGCAGTACTTC. It translates to CASSLGGGQGPYEQYF. The chain uses TRBV7-2 and TRBJ2-7, with 9 bases lining up with TRBD1. Germline V CDR1 and CDR2: SGHTA, FQGNSA. This CDR3 comprises 16 residues. V gave up 1 base and J gave up 2 bases; unmatched junction bases: 6. Variable domain in full (rest from reference TRBV7-2 and TRBJ2-7): GAGVSQSPSNKVTEKGKDVELRCDPISGHTALYWYRQSLGQGLEFLIYFQGNSAPDKSGLPSDRFSAERTGGSVSTLTIQRTQQEDSAVYLCASSLGGGQGPYEQYFGPGTRLTVT.

This clonotype was recorded a few times. The chain has TRBV12-5 and TRBJ2-5; 8 positions match TRBD2. CDR3 size: 16 residues. V dropped 0 bases and J dropped 0; count of bases not matched to a gene: 3. Germline CDR1 and CDR2: LGHNT and FRNRAP. The CDR3 protein is CASGLVIAGYQETQYF. The DNA for the CDR3 is TGTGCTAGTGGTTTGGTTATAGCGGGATACCAAGAGACCCAGTACTTC.

The sample holds many counts of this clonotype. V gene TRBV7-2 combines with J gene TRBJ2-2, with D hard to call. Germline values: CDR1 SGHTA, CDR2 FQGNSA. This CDR3 region has 13 residues. Trimming shortened V by 5 bases and J by 0 bases, and 4 bases separated the two germline ends. The CDR3 DNA reads as TGTGCCAGCAGCACCCCGAACACCGGGGAGCTGTTTTTT. Translating it yields CASSTPNTGELFF.

This chain's CDR3 is CASSLSGQKSYEQYF. DNA for the CDR3: TGTGCCAGCAGTTTATCGGGACAGAAGTCCTACGAGCAGTACTTC. The chain employs TRBV27 and TRBJ2-7; 7 bases agree with TRBD1. V was clipped by 0 bases and J by 1 base; unmatched bases: 3. The CDR3 length is 15 residues. Germline V CDR1 and CDR2: MNHEY, SMNVEV (reference sequence).

This clonotype was observed a handful of times. The chain combines TRBV27 with TRBJ1-4; TRBD1 might be the D (5 bases). Trimming stripped 5 bases from V and 3 bases from J, with 13 bases between. The CDR3 consists of 15 residues. Germline loops: CDR1 MNHEY, CDR2 SMNVEV (reference sequence). DNA of the CDR3: TGTGCCAGCAGTCCCAGGGCCAGAGCTAATGAAAAACTGTTTTTT. It specifies CASSPRARANEKLFF.

CDR3 nucleotide sequence: TGCGCCAGCAGCCAAGACACGGTCTTTAGCGGGTCGTCCTACAATGAGCAGTTCTTC. Amino acid sequence: CASSQDTVFSGSSYNEQFF. The chain combines TRBV4-3 with TRBJ2-1; TRBD2 matches at 7 bases. The CDR3 is made up of 19 amino acids. The V gene end was trimmed by 0 bases and the J gene end by 1 base; junction bases not matched to a gene: 12. Per the germline V gene, CDR1 is LGHNA and CDR2 is YSLEER.

Many counts were recorded for this clonotype. The chain combines TRBV7-9 with TRBJ2-1, with a weak D call TRBD2 (6 bases). The CDR3 sequence is 15 residues long. V was shortened by 4 bases and J by 7 bases, with 17 bases between the two germline ends. The germline V gene encodes CDR1 SEHNR and CDR2 FQNEAQ (reference sequence). Here the CDR3 DNA reads TGTGCCAGCAGCTCGAGCCGGCAGGGAGGTAATGAGCAGTTCTTC. It translates to CASSSSRQGGNEQFF.

The chain's CDR3 is CASSNILAGEETQYF. The CDR3 nucleotides read TGTGCCAGCAGTAACATCCTAGCGGGAGAAGAGACCCAGTACTTC. V and J are TRBV6-2 or TRBV6-3 and TRBJ2-5, with 10 nucleotides matching TRBD2. V dropped 5 bases and J dropped 3; count of bases not matched to a gene: 6. The CDR3 sequence is 15 residues long. Looked up from germline, CDR1 is MNHEY and CDR2 is SVGEGT.

The genes are TRBV7-2 and TRBJ2-7, with D hard to call. CDR3 length: 13 residues. Germline CDR1 and CDR2: SGHTA and FQGNSA. V was shortened by 5 bases and J by 2 bases, with 10 bases between the two germline ends. This chain's CDR3 is CASSPRQTYEQYV. DNA of the CDR3: TGTGCCAGCAGCCCCCGACAAACCTACGAGCAGTACGTC.

In its sample, this clonotype was seen a few times. The CDR3 is CASSLGSDYNEQFF. CDR3 sequence (DNA): TGCGCCAGCAGCTTGGGGTCCGATTACAATGAGCAGTTCTTC. The chain links TRBV5-1 to TRBJ2-1; D remains ambiguous. The V gene lost 0 bases and the J gene lost 4 bases, with 8 bases spanning the gap. Germline-derived CDR1 and CDR2 are SGHRS and YFSETQ. There are 14 residues in the CDR3. Drawing the rest from reference TRBV5-1 and TRBJ2-1, the complete variable domain is KAGVTQTPRYLIKTRGQQVTLSCSPISGHRSVSWYQQTPGQGLQFLFEYFSETQRNKGNFPGRFSGRQFSNSRSEMNVSTLELGDSALYLCASSLGSDYNEQFFGPGTRLTVL.

In its sample, this clonotype was seen once. The chain links TRBV6-2 or TRBV6-3 to TRBJ1-1; TRBD1 agrees at 7 bases. In germline, CDR1 is MNHEY, CDR2 SVGEGT. After removal of 2 bases from V and 2 bases from J, the junction contained 8 bases not matched to a gene. This CDR3 is built from 16 residues. The CDR3 region is CASSYITGASNTEAFF. The CDR3 DNA reads as TGTGCCAGCAGTTACATCACAGGGGCTTCTAACACTGAAGCTTTCTTT.

This chain joins TRBV7-9 and TRBJ2-7; 13 nucleotides align to TRBD2. Germline CDR1 SEHNR, CDR2 FQNEAQ (reference sequence). V shed 4 bases and J 1 base; nucleotides not matched to a gene: 4. The CDR3 is made up of 16 amino acids. The CDR3 DNA follows: TGTGCCAGCAGCTATAGGACTAGCGGGAGATCCTACGAGCAGTACTTC. This translates into CASSYRTSGRSYEQYF.

The V gene is TRBV7-3, the J gene TRBJ2-2; D is undetermined. Trimming shortened V by 6 bases and J by 6 bases, and 8 bases separated the two germline ends. This CDR3 is 12 amino acids long. The V gene's germline CDR1 is SGHTA and CDR2 FQGTGA. This CDR3 is CASSRPAGELFF. The CDR3 nucleotides read TGTGCCAGCAGTCGTCCGGCCGGGGAGCTGTTTTTT.

V is TRBV4-3 and J is TRBJ1-5; no clear D. CDR3 size: 13 residues. CDR1 LGHNA and CDR2 YSLEER come from the germline V gene. V was pared by 2 bases and J by 3 bases, with 5 bases between. As DNA, the CDR3 is TGCGCCAGCAGCCAACGGATCAATCAGCCCCAGCATTTT. Translation: CASSQRINQPQHF.

The genes are TRBV7-8 and TRBJ2-6, with a weak D call TRBD1 (6 bases). V gave up 5 bases and J gave up 0 bases, with 11 bases separating them. CDR1 SGHVS and CDR2 FQNEAQ come from the germline V gene. CDR3 size: 16 residues. The CDR3 nucleotides are TGTGCCAGCAGCCCCCAGACAGGCTCTGGGGCCAACGTCCTGACTTTC. It yields the protein CASSPQTGSGANVLTF.

The chain combines TRBV7-9 with TRBJ1-3; D ambiguous. The CDR3 has 14 residues. CDR1 and CDR2 (germline): SEHNR, FQNEAQ (reference sequence). V was clipped by 0 bases and J by 9 bases, with 12 bases between them. This CDR3 reads CASSLAAGRITIYF. DNA for the CDR3: TGTGCCAGCAGCTTAGCGGCAGGAAGAATCACCATATATTTT.

This rearrangement joins TRBV7-3 to TRBJ1-2, with 9 bases that match TRBD1. CDR1 SGHTA and CDR2 FQGTGA come from the germline V gene. V was pared by 6 bases and J by 5 bases, with 7 bases of the junction left unmatched. The CDR3 spans 14 residues. The CDR3 DNA reads TGTGCCAGCAGAACCGGGACAGGGTGGTATGGCTACACCTTC. Amino acid sequence: CASRTGTGWYGYTF.

V and J are TRBV12-3 or TRBV12-4 and TRBJ1-2; D is ambiguous. The CDR3 contains 14 residues. The V end lost 5 bases, the J end lost 7 bases, and 17 bases lay between the germline ends. The CDR3 sequence is CASSPIVTRTGYTF. In DNA form, the CDR3 reads TGTGCCAGCAGTCCCATTGTTACCCGGACTGGCTACACCTTC.

CDR3 DNA sequence: TGTGCCAGCAGTTTAGCCCTAACAGGGACTAGCAATCAGCCCCAGCATTTT. Its translation is CASSLALTGTSNQPQHF. This chain joins TRBV12-3 or TRBV12-4 and TRBJ1-5; D may be TRBD1 (6 bases). V shed 0 bases and J shed 0 bases, with 12 bases lying between them. This CDR3 has 17 amino acids.

This clonotype was seen a handful of times. The chain combines TRBV7-9 with TRBJ1-1, with 11 bases lining up with TRBD1. Trimming at V came to 2 bases and at J to 3 bases, leaving 8 bases not matched to a gene. This CDR3 comprises 17 residues. CDR1 is SEHNR and CDR2 is FQNEAQ in the germline V gene (reference sequence). CDR3 region: CASSLPRDRGWYTEAFF. CDR3 in DNA: TGTGCCAGCAGCTTACCACGGGACAGGGGGTGGTACACTGAAGCTTTCTTT.

The chain joins TRBV7-9 to TRBJ2-2; unclear D gene. Between the trimmed V and J ends, which lost 5 bases and 1 base, there was a span of 11 bases. The CDR3 runs 15 residues. Germline CDR1 is SEHNR and CDR2 is FQNEAQ (reference sequence). CDR3 sequence reads: CASSPGRQNTGELFF. The CDR3 nucleotides are TGTGCCAGCAGCCCTGGGCGTCAGAACACCGGGGAGCTGTTTTTT.

This chain joins TRBV7-8 and TRBJ2-2; the D gene is possibly TRBD2 (5 bases). Germline values: CDR1 SGHVS, CDR2 FQNEAQ. There are 18 residues in the CDR3. V was trimmed by 0 bases and J by 4 bases, leaving 18 bases between them. The DNA of the CDR3 is TGTGCCAGCAGCTTAGCGCTTTGGGCTCACGGAGGCACCGGGGAGCTGTTTTTT. This codes for CASSLALWAHGGTGELFF.

The table lists this clonotype with many counts. The chain combines TRBV7-2 with TRBJ2-2, with 9 bases matching TRBD1. Germline V gene sequence: CDR1 SGHTA, CDR2 FQGNSA. With V trimmed by 3 bases and J by 5 bases, 4 bases remained unmatched. CDR3 length equals 15 residues. The CDR3 bases are TGTGCCAGCAGCTTCGGGACAGGGAGTACCGGGGAGCTGTTTTTT. This sequence encodes CASSFGTGSTGELFF.

The rearrangement joins TRBV6-1 to TRBJ1-1, with D possibly TRBD1 on 5 matching bases. Germline V gene data show CDR1 as MNHNS and CDR2 as SASEGT. The CDR3 spans 13 residues. V was shortened by 6 bases and J by 3 bases, with 11 bases between the two germline ends. This CDR3 reads CASSGTPDTEAFF. In DNA, the CDR3 is TGTGCCAGCAGCGGGACCCCGGACACTGAAGCTTTCTTT.

This clonotype has more than one count but fewer than ten. The rearrangement joins TRBV20-1 to TRBJ2-3; 10 bases align to TRBD2. Germline-derived CDR1 and CDR2 are DFQATT and SNEGSKA (reference sequence). There are 17 residues in the CDR3. V shed 7 bases and J 1 base; nucleotides not matched to a gene: 14. Here the CDR3 reads CSVSRPSGRTGTDTQYF. As DNA, the CDR3 is TGCAGTGTATCACGGCCTAGCGGGAGAACGGGCACAGATACGCAGTATTTT.

This clonotype was detected only a few times. V and J are TRBV7-2 and TRBJ2-7; D tentatively reads TRBD1 or TRBD2 (5 bases each). The CDR3 is 13 residues long. The V gene lost 3 bases and the J gene lost 3 bases, with 9 bases spanning the gap. Germline-derived CDR1 and CDR2 are SGHTA and FQGNSA. The CDR3 sequence is CASSLGPVYEQYV. CDR3 DNA sequence: TGTGCCAGCAGCTTGGGACCTGTCTACGAGCAGTACGTC.